These T cell receptor beta chains were read from a single sample in a study of blood T cell repertoires in COVID-19. Clones were sequenced by immunoSEQ multiplex PCR, and TCRdb holds only the in-frame ones, with some missing. Of approximately 25,000 clones in the sample, around 91% were seen once. Sequenced sample: peripheral blood. These receptor sequences come from a woman aged 55-70 years with active COVID-19. CDR3s leave out the opening cysteine and the closing phenylalanine or tryptophan. Fields, in order: V gene, J gene, D gene, CDR3 protein. The D gene is left open where the match is weak.

V gene: TRBV11-2; J gene: TRBJ2-3; D gene: TRBD2; CDR3 protein: ASSLGYLAGERTDTQY
V gene: TRBV7-2; J gene: TRBJ2-1; D gene: TRBD2; CDR3 protein: ASSLSGLAGNGEQF
V gene: TRBV29-1; J gene: TRBJ2-6; D gene: TRBD2; CDR3 protein: SVRGAGANVLT
V gene: TRBV7-9; J gene: TRBJ2-5; D gene: TRBD2; CDR3 protein: ASSSRLAGDLAGGTQY
V gene: TRBV7-6; J gene: TRBJ2-3; D gene: TRBD2; CDR3 protein: ASSISGRIDTQY
V gene: TRBV7-9; J gene: TRBJ1-6; D gene: TRBD1; CDR3 protein: ASSLGDRTNSPLH
V gene: TRBV6-1; J gene: TRBJ1-5; D gene: NA; CDR3 protein: ASSDIRASNQPQH
V gene: TRBV30; J gene: TRBJ1-6; D gene: NA; CDR3 protein: AWTGDYNSPLH
V gene: TRBV11-2; J gene: TRBJ2-3; D gene: NA; CDR3 protein: ASSLVGGADTQY
V gene: TRBV13; J gene: TRBJ2-3; D gene: TRBD2; CDR3 protein: ASSVGLAGGRRSTDTQY
V gene: TRBV4-1; J gene: TRBJ2-7; D gene: TRBD1; CDR3 protein: ASSQGPGTGSYEQY
V gene: TRBV10-3; J gene: TRBJ2-7; D gene: TRBD1; CDR3 protein: AISESNRGGDEQY
V gene: TRBV5-6; J gene: TRBJ1-1; D gene: TRBD1; CDR3 protein: ASSRTGGNTEAF
V gene: TRBV28; J gene: TRBJ2-7; D gene: NA; CDR3 protein: ASSLVEEVNPYEQY
V gene: TRBV12-3/TRBV12-4; J gene: TRBJ2-7; D gene: NA; CDR3 protein: ASSNLAPYEQY
V gene: TRBV5-1; J gene: TRBJ1-2; D gene: TRBD1; CDR3 protein: ASSPGTGNYGYT
V gene: TRBV6-6; J gene: TRBJ2-3; D gene: TRBD2; CDR3 protein: ASSYAREGEDTQY
V gene: TRBV7-9; J gene: TRBJ1-1; D gene: NA; CDR3 protein: ASSLDLAGDEDTEAF
V gene: TRBV30; J gene: TRBJ2-1; D gene: TRBD2; CDR3 protein: AWSVLRGGGQF